This TCR beta chain appears in the sequencing data of a study of shared clonotypes between healthy human individuals. Only in-frame clones appear in the TCRdb table, and some are missing; sequencing was by immunoSEQ multiplex PCR. The data show approximately 740,000 clones, with about 74% seen just once and over 1.5% held by the top ten. The CDR3 extends over 14 amino acids. Trimming pared 5 bases from V and 1 base from J, leaving 9 bases between. Germline V lookup: CDR1 SGHTA, CDR2 FQGNSA. This clone was detected only a few times. Possible read error: a much larger clone is one base away. This sample also contains other DNA sequences that code for the same CDR3.

The source of this sequence is a woman aged 25-40 years in good health. The rearrangement links TRBV7-2 to TRBJ2-1, with D maybe TRBD1 (6 bases). The sequencing sample was made of memory CD4+ T cells sorted from blood. The subset is: CD45RA-negative fraction. The CDR3 DNA reads TGTGCCAGCAGCCTGGACAGTTCCTACAATGAGCAGTTCTTC. Translating gives CASSLDSSYNEQFF.